The present T cell receptor beta chain was sequenced within a study of T cell responses to AZD1222 COVID-19 vaccine. As for this clone: The target antigen is unknown.

Overall study results and limits: CD4 TCRs covered the whole spike, strongest at regions 160-218 and 743-854. Only a handful of AZD1222 recipients, five to seven in all, had baseline seropositivity.

CDR3 length: 14 residues. V was pared by 3 bases and J by 5 bases, with 13 bases between. From germline, CDR1 is LNHDA and CDR2 SQIVND (reference sequence). Sequencing was performed with immunoSEQ multiplex PCR; in TCRdb, only in-frame clones are kept and a portion is missing. The sample consists of 150,000 or so clones, 89% of them appearing once. Sequenced material: peripheral blood, taken on day 0 of AZD1222 vaccination. The source is an adult in good health. The rearrangement links TRBV19 to TRBJ1-2; D remains unclear. The CDR3 spells CASSISRERYGYTF. CDR3 DNA sequence: TGTGCCAGTAGTATTAGTAGGGAGAGATATGGCTACACCTTC.